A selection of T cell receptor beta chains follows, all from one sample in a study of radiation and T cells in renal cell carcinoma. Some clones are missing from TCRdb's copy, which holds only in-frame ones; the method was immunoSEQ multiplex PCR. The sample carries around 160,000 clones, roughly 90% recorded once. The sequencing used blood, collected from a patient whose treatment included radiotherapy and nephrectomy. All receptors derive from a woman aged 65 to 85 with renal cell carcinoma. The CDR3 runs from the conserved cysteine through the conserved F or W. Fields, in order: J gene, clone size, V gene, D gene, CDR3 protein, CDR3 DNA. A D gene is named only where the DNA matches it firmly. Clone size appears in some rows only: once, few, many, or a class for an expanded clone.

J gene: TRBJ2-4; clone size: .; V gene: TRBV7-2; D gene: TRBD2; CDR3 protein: CASSQTSGVKNIQYF; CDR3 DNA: TGTGCCAGCAGCCAGACTAGCGGGGTCAAAAACATTCAGTACTTC
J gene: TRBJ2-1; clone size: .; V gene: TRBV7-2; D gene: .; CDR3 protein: CASSPGAGRSSYNEQFF; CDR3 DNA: TGTGCCAGCAGCCCCGGGGCGGGAAGGAGCTCCTACAATGAGCAGTTCTTC
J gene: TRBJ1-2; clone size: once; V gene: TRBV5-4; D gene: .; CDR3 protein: CASSLERFYGYTF; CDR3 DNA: TGTGCCAGCAGCTTGGAGAGGTTCTATGGCTACACCTTC
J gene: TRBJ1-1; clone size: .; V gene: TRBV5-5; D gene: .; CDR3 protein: CASSGTSTVNTEAFF; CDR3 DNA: TGTGCCAGCAGTGGTACATCGACCGTGAACACTGAAGCTTTCTTT
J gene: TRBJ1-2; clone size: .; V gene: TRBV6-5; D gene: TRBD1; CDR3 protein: CASRTDRGLGYTF; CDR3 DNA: TGTGCCAGCAGAACCGACAGGGGGCTTGGCTACACCTTC
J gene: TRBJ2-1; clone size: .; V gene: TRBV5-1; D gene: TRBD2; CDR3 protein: CASSLGSSGVFDEQFF; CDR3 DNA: TGCGCCAGCAGCTTGGGGTCTAGCGGGGTTTTTGATGAGCAGTTCTTC
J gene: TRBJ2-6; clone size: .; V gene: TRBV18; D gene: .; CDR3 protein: CASSPGSSGANVLTF; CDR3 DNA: TGTGCCAGCTCACCGGGAAGCTCTGGGGCCAACGTCCTGACTTTC
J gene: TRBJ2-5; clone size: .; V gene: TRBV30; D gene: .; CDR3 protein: CAWRGLGETQYF; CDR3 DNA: TGTGCCTGGAGGGGACTGGGTGAGACCCAGTACTTC
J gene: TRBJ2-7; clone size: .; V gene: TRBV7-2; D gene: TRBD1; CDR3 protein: CASSLLFGTGDSYEQYF; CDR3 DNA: TGTGCCAGCAGCTTATTATTCGGGACAGGGGACTCCTACGAGCAGTACTTC
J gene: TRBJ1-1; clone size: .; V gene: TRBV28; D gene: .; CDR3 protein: CANKRTGKGTEAFF; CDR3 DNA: TGTGCCAACAAAAGGACGGGAAAGGGTACTGAAGCTTTCTTT
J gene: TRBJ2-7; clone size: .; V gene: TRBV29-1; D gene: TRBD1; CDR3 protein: CSVDDRGYEQYF; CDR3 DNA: TGCAGCGTTGACGACAGGGGCTACGAGCAGTACTTC
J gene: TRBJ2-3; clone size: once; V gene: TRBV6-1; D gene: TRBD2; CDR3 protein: CASSALAGSTDTQYF; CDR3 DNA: TGTGCCAGCAGTGCGCTAGCGGGTAGCACAGATACGCAGTATTTT
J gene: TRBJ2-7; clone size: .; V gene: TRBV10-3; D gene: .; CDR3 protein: CAISESGRGRGHEQYF; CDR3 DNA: TGTGCCATCAGTGAGTCCGGCAGGGGACGTGGGCACGAGCAGTACTTC
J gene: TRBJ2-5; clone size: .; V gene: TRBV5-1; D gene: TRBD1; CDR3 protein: CASSDRGRQETQYF; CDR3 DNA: TGCGCCAGCAGCGACAGGGGCCGCCAAGAGACCCAGTACTTC
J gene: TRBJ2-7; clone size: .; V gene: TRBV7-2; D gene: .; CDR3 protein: CASSQTGTYEQYF; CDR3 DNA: TGTGCCAGCAGCCAGACAGGAACCTACGAGCAGTACTTC
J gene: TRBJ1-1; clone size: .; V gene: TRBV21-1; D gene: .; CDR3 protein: CASSGGTGGATEAFF; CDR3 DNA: TGTGCCAGCAGCGGCGGGACAGGGGGGGCCACTGAAGCTTTCTTT
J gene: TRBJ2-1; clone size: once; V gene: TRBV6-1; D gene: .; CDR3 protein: CASSEEGFARSSYNEQFF; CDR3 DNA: TGTGCCAGCAGTGAAGAAGGTTTCGCACGAAGTTCCTACAATGAGCAGTTCTTC
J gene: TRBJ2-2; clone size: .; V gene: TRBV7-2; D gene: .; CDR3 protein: CASSSSHGTTGELFF; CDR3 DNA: TGTGCCAGCAGCTCCTCCCACGGGACCACCGGGGAGCTGTTTTTT
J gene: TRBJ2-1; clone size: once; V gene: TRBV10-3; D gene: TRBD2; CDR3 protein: CAIRPAGGPYNEQFF; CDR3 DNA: TGTGCCATCAGGCCAGCGGGGGGGCCCTACAATGAGCAGTTCTTC
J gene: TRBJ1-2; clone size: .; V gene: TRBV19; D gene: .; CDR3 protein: CASSAAANYGYTF; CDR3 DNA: TGTGCCAGTAGTGCGGCGGCCAACTATGGCTACACCTTC
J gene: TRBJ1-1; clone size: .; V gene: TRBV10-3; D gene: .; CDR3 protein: CAISGGAPDLAFF; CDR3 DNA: TGTGCCATCAGTGGGGGAGCTCCCGATCTGGCTTTCTTT
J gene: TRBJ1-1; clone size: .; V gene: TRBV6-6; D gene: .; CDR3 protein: CASSYRAGDAEAFF; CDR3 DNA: TGTGCCAGCAGTTACCGCGCAGGGGACGCTGAAGCTTTCTTT
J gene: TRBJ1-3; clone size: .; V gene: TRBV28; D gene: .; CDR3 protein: CASSGTEGSSGNTIYF; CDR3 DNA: TGTGCCAGCAGTGGTACTGAAGGAAGCTCTGGAAACACCATATATTTT
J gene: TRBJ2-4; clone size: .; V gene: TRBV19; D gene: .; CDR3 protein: CASSIYLSRGGENIQYF; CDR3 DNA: TGTGCCAGTAGTATCTATCTGAGCCGAGGTGGGGAAAACATTCAGTACTTC
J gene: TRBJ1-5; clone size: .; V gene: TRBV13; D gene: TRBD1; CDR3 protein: CATTDRAREPQHF; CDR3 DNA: TGTGCCACAACGGACAGGGCACGGGAGCCCCAGCATTTT
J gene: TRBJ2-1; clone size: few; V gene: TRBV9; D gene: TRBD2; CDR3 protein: CASSAWTSGGGDEQFF; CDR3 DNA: TGTGCCAGCAGCGCCTGGACTAGCGGGGGTGGGGATGAGCAGTTCTTC
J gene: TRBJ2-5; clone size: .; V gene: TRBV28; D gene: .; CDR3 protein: CASSGPETQYF; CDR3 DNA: TGTGCCAGCAGCGGACCGGAGACCCAGTACTTC